A single sample gave rise to the 11 T cell receptor beta chains below, sequenced in a study of T-cell reconstitution after alpha-beta-depleted transplantation in children. The TCRbeta library was prepared with unique molecular identifiers. TCRdb recomputed calls from the PCR reads with MiXCR, one row per CDR3 protein. The table records 490,000 or so distinct CDR3 sequences, roughly 10% of them present only once. Material: PBMCs, obtained before TCRalphabeta/CD19-depleted stem cell transplant. These receptors came from a child younger than 10 with inherited bone marrow failure, due to receive a stem cell transplant.

The table lists this clonotype with many counts. A junction boundary mismatches the germline segment, possibly from a read error. V gene TRBV20-1 combines with J gene TRBJ1-4, with TRBD1 identical over 7 bases. CDR1 is DFQATT and CDR2 is SNEGSKA in the germline V gene (reference sequence). The CDR3 extends over 11 amino acids. CDR3 loop: CSAREVIGQVF. The CDR3 DNA sequence: TGCAGTGCTAGAGAAGTTATTGGACAGGTCTTT.

This clonotype was observed a handful of times. The gene calls are TRBV10-3 and TRBJ2-7; 8 nucleotides agree with TRBD2. The junction had 4 bases not matched to a gene; V was cut back by 0 bases and J by 3 bases. CDR3 length: 15 amino acids. CDR1 ENHRY and CDR2 SYGVKD come from the germline V gene. The CDR3 sequence is CAISESASGLYEQYF. CDR3 DNA: TGTGCCATCAGTGAGTCGGCTAGCGGGCTCTACGAGCAGTACTTC.

This clonotype was seen only a few times. The chain joins TRBV3-1 to TRBJ1-2; D call uncertain. V was pared by 0 bases and J by 4 bases, with 9 bases between. The CDR3 consists of 14 residues. Germline CDR1 is LGHDT and CDR2 is YNNKEL (reference sequence). As DNA, the CDR3 is TGTGCCAGCAGCCAAGATCAAGTCGTCTATGGCTACACCTTC. Translating it yields CASSQDQVVYGYTF.

This clonotype was counted at least ten times. This CDR3 is CASSQDWASGRGEQFF. CDR3 sequence (DNA): TGCGCCAGCAGCCAAGATTGGGCTAGCGGGAGAGGAGAGCAGTTCTTC. The chain is built from TRBV4-3 and TRBJ2-1; the match to TRBD2 covers 10 bases. The V and J ends lost 0 bases and 10 bases, in that order; junction bases with no gene match: 9. This CDR3 region has 16 residues. Germline V gives CDR1 LGHNA, CDR2 YSLEER.

Many counts were recorded for this clonotype. The chain combines TRBV12-3 or TRBV12-4 with TRBJ2-7, with 8 bases aligning to TRBD1. V dropped 6 bases and J dropped 2; count of bases not matched to a gene: 3. CDR3 length: 13 residues. For the CDR3, the DNA is TGTGCCAGCAGACCGACAGGGGCCTACGAGCAGTACTTC. Residues: CASRPTGAYEQYF.

The gene calls are TRBV12-3 or TRBV12-4 and TRBJ1-2; D not resolved. The ends were cut back, 1 base at V and 5 bases at J, with 5 bases in the middle. The CDR3 extends over 12 amino acids. The CDR3 loop is CASSLDQYGYTF. The CDR3, as DNA: TGTGCCAGCAGTTTAGATCAGTATGGCTACACCTTC.

This clonotype was seen many times. The V call is TRBV10-3, the J call TRBJ1-2, with unresolved D. The V and J ends lost 2 bases and 4 bases respectively, with 11 bases between them. Per the germline V gene, CDR1 is ENHRY and CDR2 is SYGVKD. The CDR3 is 14 amino acids. The CDR3 region is CAISELWESYGYTF. In DNA form, the CDR3 reads TGTGCCATCAGTGAGCTATGGGAGTCCTATGGCTACACCTTC.

As concerns this clonotype: This may stem from a read error, because a much larger clone lies one nucleotide away. The chain carries TRBV12-3 or TRBV12-4 and TRBJ2-1; TRBD2 matches 8 bases. The CDR3 loop spans 15 amino acids. This chain's CDR3 is CASIPSGSPYNEQSF. Written as DNA, the CDR3 is TGTGCCAGCATCCCAAGCGGGAGTCCCTACAATGAGCAGTCCTTC.

This clonotype was seen many times. The J gene is TRBJ1-6, the V gene TRBV28; D not resolved. This CDR3 is built from 14 residues. V lost 3 bases and J lost 1, with 4 bases in between. The germline CDR1 and CDR2 sequences are MDHEN and SYDVKM. As DNA, the CDR3 is TGTGCCAGCAGTTTTTTGTCCTATAATTCACCCCTCCACTTT. Amino acid sequence: CASSFLSYNSPLHF.

This clonotype was counted at least ten times. The chain has TRBV7-2 and TRBJ2-3, with 7 positions matching TRBD2. V gave up 2 bases and J gave up 2 bases; unmatched junction bases: 7. Germline CDR1 SGHTA, CDR2 FQGNSA. The length of the CDR3 is 16 residues. The CDR3 bases are TGTGCCAGCAGCTTACAGCACGGGGGGATCACAGATACGCAGTATTTT. Translating gives CASSLQHGGITDTQYF.

The chain couples TRBV5-1 to TRBJ2-7; 10 positions agree with TRBD1. CDR1 is SGHRS and CDR2 is YFSETQ in the germline V gene. CDR3 length: 16 residues. Trimming cost V 4 bases and J 6 bases; bases outside gene matches: 13. CDR3 nucleotides: TGCGCCAGCAGCGAGAACCCGGCGGGACAGGGGTCCGAGCAGTACTTC. It specifies CASSENPAGQGSEQYF.